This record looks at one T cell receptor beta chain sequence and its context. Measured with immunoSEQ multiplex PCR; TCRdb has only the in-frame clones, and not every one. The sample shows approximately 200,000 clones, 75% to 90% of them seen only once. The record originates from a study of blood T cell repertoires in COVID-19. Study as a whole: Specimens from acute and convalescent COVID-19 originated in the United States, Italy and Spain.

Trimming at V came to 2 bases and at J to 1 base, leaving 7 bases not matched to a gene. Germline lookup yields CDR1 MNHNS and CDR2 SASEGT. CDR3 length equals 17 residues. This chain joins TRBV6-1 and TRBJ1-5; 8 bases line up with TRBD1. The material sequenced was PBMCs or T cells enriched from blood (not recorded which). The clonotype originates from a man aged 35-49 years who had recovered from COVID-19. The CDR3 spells CASSELRGRRSNQPQHF. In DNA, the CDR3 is TGTGCCAGCAGTGAACTCAGGGGGCGAAGAAGCAATCAGCCCCAGCATTTT.